The TCR beta chain under discussion was sequenced for a study of blood T cell repertoires in COVID-19. Method: immunoSEQ multiplex PCR; TCRdb's copy keeps in-frame clones and lacks some. This sample has about 98,000 clones, with 70% to 80% found just once. CDR3 length equals 12 residues. The germline gives CDR1 SGHNT, CDR2 YYREEE (reference sequence). Trimming pared 7 bases from V and 4 bases from J, leaving 11 bases between. The chain recombines TRBV5-4 with TRBJ1-2; D remains ambiguous. The sequenced sample consisted of peripheral blood. This TCR was sampled from a man in his 70s with acute or convalescent COVID-19. CDR3 sequence: CASSGSFYGYTF. The CDR3 coding sequence is TGTGCCAGCTCCGGGAGCTTCTATGGCTACACCTTC.